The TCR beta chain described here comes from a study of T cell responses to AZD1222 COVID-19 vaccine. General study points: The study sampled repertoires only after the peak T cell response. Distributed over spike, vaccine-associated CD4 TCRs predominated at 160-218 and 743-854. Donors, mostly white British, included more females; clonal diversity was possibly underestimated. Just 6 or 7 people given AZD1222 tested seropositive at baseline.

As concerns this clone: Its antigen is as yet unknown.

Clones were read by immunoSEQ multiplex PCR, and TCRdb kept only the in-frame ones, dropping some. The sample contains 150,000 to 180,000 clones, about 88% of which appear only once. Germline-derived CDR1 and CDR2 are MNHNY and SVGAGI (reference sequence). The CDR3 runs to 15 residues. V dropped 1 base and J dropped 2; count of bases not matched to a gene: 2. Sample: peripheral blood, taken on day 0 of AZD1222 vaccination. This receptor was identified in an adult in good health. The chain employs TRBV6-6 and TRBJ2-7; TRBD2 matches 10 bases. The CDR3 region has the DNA TGTGCCAGCAGTTACTGGAGCGGGGGGGCCTACGAGCAGTACTTC. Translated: CASSYWSGGAYEQYF.